This T cell receptor (beta chain) was identified in a study of shared clonotypes between healthy human individuals. Overall study findings and caveats: Generally, estimated richness proved larger in naive subsets than it did in memory subsets.

In regard to this clone: Its antigen is unknown.

Assay used: immunoSEQ multiplex PCR; TCRdb lists only in-frame clones, some missing. Of about 2 million clones detected, about 95% appear once; the ten largest clones hold about 1.1%. The trim removed 2 bases at V and 3 bases at J, leaving 5 bases unmatched. Germline V gene lookup returns CDR1 SGHAT and CDR2 FQNNGV. The CDR3 length is 15 residues. Naive CD8 isolation took CD45RO-negative cells positively selected for CCR7 and excluded terminally differentiated effector memory CD45RA+ cells. The chain recombines TRBV11-2 with TRBJ1-2; 8 bases agree with TRBD1. This receptor was identified in a man younger than 35 in good health. Sequenced material: naive CD8+ T cells sorted from blood. In nucleotides, the CDR3 is TGTGCCAGCAGCTTACTGGACAGGGCTGACTATGGCTACACCTTC. It translates to CASSLLDRADYGYTF.